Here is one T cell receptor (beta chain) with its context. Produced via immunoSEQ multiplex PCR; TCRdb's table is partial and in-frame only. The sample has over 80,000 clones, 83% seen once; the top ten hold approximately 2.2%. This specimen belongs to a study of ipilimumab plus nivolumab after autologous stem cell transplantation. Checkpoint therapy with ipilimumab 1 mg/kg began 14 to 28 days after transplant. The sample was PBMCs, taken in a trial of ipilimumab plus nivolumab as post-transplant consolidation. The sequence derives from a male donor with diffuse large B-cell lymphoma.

CDR3 loop: CASSLPTGTGIYEQFF. CDR3 coding DNA: TGTGCCAGCAGTTTACCTACCGGGACAGGAATATACGAGCAGTTCTTC. V is TRBV28 and J is TRBJ2-1; 8 bases are a match to TRBD1. The CDR3 has 16 residues. The germline gives CDR1 MDHEN, CDR2 SYDVKM. Trimming removed 2 bases from V and 10 bases from J; junction bases left unmatched: 13.